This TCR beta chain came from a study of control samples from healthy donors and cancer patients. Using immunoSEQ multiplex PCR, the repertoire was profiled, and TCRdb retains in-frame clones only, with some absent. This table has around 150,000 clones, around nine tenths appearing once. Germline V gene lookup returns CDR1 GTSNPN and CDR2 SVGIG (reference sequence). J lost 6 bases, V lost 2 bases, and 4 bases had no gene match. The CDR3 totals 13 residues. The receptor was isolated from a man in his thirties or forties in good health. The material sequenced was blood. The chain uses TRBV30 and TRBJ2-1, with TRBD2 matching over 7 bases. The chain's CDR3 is CAWSPSSGNEQFF. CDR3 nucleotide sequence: TGTGCCTGGAGTCCCTCTAGCGGCAATGAGCAGTTCTTC.